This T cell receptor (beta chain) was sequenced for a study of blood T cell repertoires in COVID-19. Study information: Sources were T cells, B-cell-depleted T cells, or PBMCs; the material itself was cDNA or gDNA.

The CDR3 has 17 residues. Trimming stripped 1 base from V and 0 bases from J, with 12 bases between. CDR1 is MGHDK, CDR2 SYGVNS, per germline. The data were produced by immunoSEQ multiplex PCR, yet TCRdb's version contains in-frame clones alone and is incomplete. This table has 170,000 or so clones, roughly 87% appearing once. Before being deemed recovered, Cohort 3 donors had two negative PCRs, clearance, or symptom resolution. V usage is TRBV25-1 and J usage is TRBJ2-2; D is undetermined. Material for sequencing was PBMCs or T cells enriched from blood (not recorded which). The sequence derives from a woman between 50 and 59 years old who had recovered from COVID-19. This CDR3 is CASSESAQATNTGELFF. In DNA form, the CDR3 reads TGTGCCAGCAGTGAATCTGCCCAAGCTACGAACACCGGGGAGCTGTTTTTT. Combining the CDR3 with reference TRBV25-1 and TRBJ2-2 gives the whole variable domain EADIYQTPRYLVIGTGKKITLECSQTMGHDKMYWYQQDPGMELHLIHYSYGVNSTEKGDLSSESTVSRIRTEHFPLTLESARPSHTSQYLCASSESAQATNTGELFFGEGSRLTVL.